These 2 T cell receptor beta chains came from one sample sequenced in a study of siplizumab effects on memory and regulatory T cells. Measured with immunoSEQ multiplex PCR; TCRdb has only the in-frame clones, and not every one. The repertoire has tens of thousands of clones, about 98% of them found once; the top ten carry 1.1%. Specimen: naive CD8+ T cells sorted from blood. Receptor source: a human donor in good health.

The J gene is TRBJ2-7, the V gene TRBV27; the D gene is possibly TRBD1 (6 bases). Germline V gene data show CDR1 as MNHEY and CDR2 as SMNVEV (reference sequence). The CDR3 consists of 14 residues. The ends were cut back, 2 bases at V and 2 bases at J, with 10 bases in the middle. The CDR3 loop is CASSLDRFAYEQYF. The CDR3 DNA follows: TGTGCCAGCAGTTTAGACAGGTTTGCCTACGAGCAGTACTTC.

The chain joins TRBV5-1 to TRBJ1-3; D may be TRBD1 (5 bases). Germline CDR1 and CDR2: SGHRS and YFSETQ. With 4 bases removed from V and 0 bases from J, the gap between germline ends came to 11 bases. The length of the CDR3 is 15 residues. This CDR3 is CASSNRQSSGNTIYF. CDR3 DNA: TGCGCCAGCAGCAATCGACAGAGCTCTGGAAACACCATATATTTT.